This T cell receptor (beta chain) was obtained from a study of shared clonotypes between healthy human individuals. General study findings and limits: It was only blood that was sampled, and tissue repertoires likely differ. Estimated richness values were generally larger in naive subsets than in memory subsets. Shared clonotypes across all four donors exceeded non-shared ones in generation probability.

The data were produced by immunoSEQ multiplex PCR, yet TCRdb's version contains in-frame clones alone and is incomplete. The table has 740,000 or so clones, approximately 73% seen once. The CDR3 extends over 14 amino acids. V dropped 5 bases and J dropped 2 bases, with 10 bases sitting between them. In germline, CDR1 is SGHVS, CDR2 FNYEAQ. A word on this clone: The antigen is not known. The same CDR3 is also encoded by other DNA sequences in this sample.

This chain links TRBV7-6 with TRBJ1-5; tentative D call: TRBD1 (5 bases). The sequence came from a woman aged 25-40 years in good health. Sequences were obtained from memory CD4+ T cells sorted from blood. Indicated subset: CD45RA-negative fraction. CDR3 sequence: CASSAQGGNQPQHF. The CDR3 DNA reads as TGTGCCAGCAGCGCTCAAGGGGGCAATCAGCCCCAGCATTTT.